Reported below is one T cell receptor beta chain. Its antigen is undetermined. The germline V gene encodes CDR1 MNHEY and CDR2 SVGAGI. V was pared by 1 base and J by 6 bases, with 6 bases of the junction left unmatched. The CDR3 spans 16 residues. This entry comes from a study of cytotoxic CD8 clonotypes in ibrutinib-treated CLL. Study observations and caveats: Higher clonality was seen at ibrutinib response and a return toward baseline at progression.

Some clones are missing from TCRdb's copy, which holds only in-frame ones; the method was immunoSEQ multiplex PCR. The sample has tens of thousands of clones, 49% seen once. This TCR came from a human donor with chronic lymphocytic leukemia. The sample was PBMCs, taken before ibrutinib treatment. The V gene is TRBV6-5, the J gene TRBJ2-3, with 11 positions matching TRBD2. The CDR3 nucleotides read TGTGCCAGCAGTTACTGGGCTAGCGGGGGGAGGGATACGCAGTATTTT. Its translation is CASSYWASGGRDTQYF.